A selection of T cell receptor beta chains follows, all from one sample in a study of T cell responses to AZD1222 COVID-19 vaccine. Profiling relied on immunoSEQ multiplex PCR, and the TCRdb table lists in-frame clones only, not all of them. The sample carries 95,000 to 150,000 clones, roughly 92% recorded once. The source was peripheral blood, collected on day 0 of AZD1222 vaccination. The receptors derive from an adult in good health. CDR3s include the opening cysteine and the closing phenylalanine or tryptophan. A D gene is named only where the DNA matches it firmly. Size is stated for part of the rows, as once, few or many counts, or as a class when the clone is expanded.

d_call: TRBD1; j_call: TRBJ1-1; v_call: TRBV18; clone_size: -; cdr3_nt: TGTGCCAGCTCACCCCCGCGGGACAGAGGGACTGAAGCTTTCTTT; cdr3_aa: CASSPPRDRGTEAFF
d_call: -; j_call: TRBJ1-1; v_call: TRBV10-3; clone_size: -; cdr3_nt: TGTGCCATCAGTGGGACTCAGAACACTGAAGCTTTCTTT; cdr3_aa: CAISGTQNTEAFF
d_call: TRBD1; j_call: TRBJ1-3; v_call: TRBV6-5; clone_size: -; cdr3_nt: TGTGCCAGCATCGACAGGGACTCTGGAAACACCATATATTTT; cdr3_aa: CASIDRDSGNTIYF
d_call: -; j_call: TRBJ1-1; v_call: TRBV18; clone_size: -; cdr3_nt: TGTGCCAGCTCCCCAACCGATACTGAAGCTTTCTTT; cdr3_aa: CASSPTDTEAFF
d_call: -; j_call: TRBJ1-2; v_call: TRBV14; clone_size: -; cdr3_nt: TGTGCCAGCAGCCAAGGGGGGACGGCAGGAGGCTACACCTTC; cdr3_aa: CASSQGGTAGGYTF
d_call: -; j_call: TRBJ2-2; v_call: TRBV5-1; clone_size: -; cdr3_nt: TGCGCCAGCAGCTTCCCGGGACTTCTGGGGAACACCGGGGAGCTGTTTTTT; cdr3_aa: CASSFPGLLGNTGELFF
d_call: -; j_call: TRBJ1-2; v_call: TRBV7-8; clone_size: -; cdr3_nt: TGTGCCAGCAGCTTAGGACGCAGGGCACTCGCTAACTATGGCTACACCTTC; cdr3_aa: CASSLGRRALANYGYTF
d_call: -; j_call: TRBJ2-7; v_call: TRBV11-1; clone_size: -; cdr3_nt: TGTGCCAGCAGTTTTGACAGATACGAGCAGTACTTC; cdr3_aa: CASSFDRYEQYF
d_call: -; j_call: TRBJ1-2; v_call: TRBV10-1; clone_size: -; cdr3_nt: TGCCCCATGGGGACCCATGGCTACACCTTC; cdr3_aa: CPMGTHGYTF
d_call: -; j_call: TRBJ1-1; v_call: TRBV9; clone_size: -; cdr3_nt: TGTGCCAGCAGCGTAGTGGGGGGCGCGAACACTGAAGCTTTCTTT; cdr3_aa: CASSVVGGANTEAFF
d_call: TRBD2; j_call: TRBJ2-2; v_call: TRBV2; clone_size: -; cdr3_nt: TGTGCCAGCAGTGGACTAGCCCCCAACACCGGGGAGCTGTTTTTT; cdr3_aa: CASSGLAPNTGELFF
d_call: TRBD2; j_call: TRBJ2-3; v_call: TRBV7-8; clone_size: once; cdr3_nt: TGTGCCCTATATTTGGGGGGACTAGTCCCCGATACGCAGTATTTT; cdr3_aa: CALYLGGLVPDTQYF
d_call: -; j_call: TRBJ2-3; v_call: TRBV7-9; clone_size: -; cdr3_nt: TGTGCCAGCAGCTTAGGGGGGTTCCCGAGGGATACGCAGTATTTT; cdr3_aa: CASSLGGFPRDTQYF
d_call: -; j_call: TRBJ1-3; v_call: TRBV3-1/TRBV3-2; clone_size: -; cdr3_nt: TGTGCCAGCAGCCACGCCAGGTCTGGAAACACCATATATTTT; cdr3_aa: CASSHARSGNTIYF
d_call: -; j_call: TRBJ1-2; v_call: TRBV6-5; clone_size: -; cdr3_nt: TGTGCCAGCAGTCCGGGCCCTAACTATGGCTACACCTTC; cdr3_aa: CASSPGPNYGYTF
d_call: TRBD1; j_call: TRBJ1-2; v_call: TRBV5-5; clone_size: -; cdr3_nt: TGTGCCAGCAGCAGGGACAGTTTTAACTATGGCTACACCTTC; cdr3_aa: CASSRDSFNYGYTF
d_call: -; j_call: TRBJ2-7; v_call: TRBV7-3; clone_size: -; cdr3_nt: TGTGCCAGCAGGATAAAGACAACCTCCCGGGACACCAACGAGCAGTACTTC; cdr3_aa: CASRIKTTSRDTNEQYF
d_call: -; j_call: TRBJ2-1; v_call: TRBV25-1; clone_size: -; cdr3_nt: TGTGCCAGCAGTGAATATAGGGGCTCCTACAATGAGCAGTTCTTC; cdr3_aa: CASSEYRGSYNEQFF
d_call: -; j_call: TRBJ2-7; v_call: TRBV6-2/TRBV6-3; clone_size: -; cdr3_nt: TGTGCCAGCAGCGTATGGACCTACGAGCAGTACTTC; cdr3_aa: CASSVWTYEQYF
d_call: -; j_call: TRBJ1-3; v_call: TRBV9; clone_size: -; cdr3_nt: TGTGCCAGCAGCGTAGCTTTAGGTGGGCTCGGAAACACCATATATTTT; cdr3_aa: CASSVALGGLGNTIYF
d_call: -; j_call: TRBJ2-2; v_call: TRBV7-3; clone_size: -; cdr3_nt: TGTGCCAGCAGCGTGACCGGGACAAGAGGGGAGCTGTTTTTT; cdr3_aa: CASSVTGTRGELFF
d_call: TRBD2; j_call: TRBJ2-7; v_call: TRBV29-1; clone_size: -; cdr3_nt: TGCAGCGTCCGAGGACGGAGCGGGGGTAGCTCCTACGAGCAGTACTTC; cdr3_aa: CSVRGRSGGSSYEQYF
d_call: TRBD1; j_call: TRBJ1-1; v_call: TRBV13; clone_size: -; cdr3_nt: TGTGCCAGCAGACGAACCGGGACAGGGGCCACTGAAGCTTTCTTT; cdr3_aa: CASRRTGTGATEAFF
d_call: TRBD1; j_call: TRBJ1-5; v_call: TRBV6-9; clone_size: -; cdr3_nt: TGTGCCAGCATCCCCGGACAGGGTAAATATAGCAATCAGCCCCAGCATTTT; cdr3_aa: CASIPGQGKYSNQPQHF